These 21 T cell receptor beta chains originate from one sample sequenced in a study of persistence of HIV-infected CD4 T cells. This was the immunoSEQ version 4 assay in survey mode. The table came from immunoSEQ multiplex PCR; TCRdb's copy has only in-frame clones and leaves some out. The sample shows about 13,000 clones, more than 70% of them seen only once. These TCRs' antigens remain unknown. Cells were stimulated with CMV-infected fibroblast lysates at about 10 ug/mL. CD4+ T cells upregulating both CD40 ligand and CD69 were sorted as responding cells. The sequencing here drew on CD4+ T cells sorted from PBMCs after 18-hour stimulation, taken from a patient who received antiretroviral therapy. These receptors all stem from an adult man with HIV who was CMV-seropositive.

Note on this clone: The same CDR3 is also encoded by other DNA sequences in this sample. The genes are TRBV6-5 and TRBJ2-4; maybe TRBD1 (6 bases). V was cut by 6 bases and J by 0 bases, with 12 bases left in between. CDR1 is MNHEY, CDR2 SVGAGI, per germline. The CDR3 has 15 residues. This CDR3 is CASSQQQGAKNIQYF. The CDR3 coding sequence is TGTGCCAGCAGCCAACAACAGGGAGCCAAAAACATTCAGTACTTC.

The chain joins TRBV24-1 to TRBJ2-3; D ambiguous. CDR3 length: 15 residues. Germline CDR1 is KGHDR and CDR2 is SFDVKD. V was pared by 0 bases and J by 2 bases, with 8 bases between. CDR3 nucleotide sequence: TGTGCCACCAGTGATTTGAACAGAGACACAGATACGCAGTATTTT. Protein: CATSDLNRDTDTQYF.

The chain joins TRBV14 to TRBJ2-2; D uncertain. Trimming took 0 bases from V and 7 from J, leaving 9 bases between them. The length of the CDR3 is 14 residues. CDR1 is SGHDN, CDR2 FVKESK, per germline. The CDR3 reads CASSQDWRVGELFF. DNA of the CDR3: TGTGCCAGCAGCCAAGATTGGAGAGTCGGGGAGCTGTTTTTT.

The table lists this clone with a few counts. V and J are TRBV7-2 and TRBJ2-7; TRBD1 is a possible D gene (6 bases). Deletions cut 0 bases from V and 1 base from J, with 10 bases between. Germline lookup yields CDR1 SGHTA and CDR2 FQGNSA. This CDR3 region has 15 residues. The CDR3 is CASSLARDRSYEQYF. The CDR3, as DNA: TGTGCCAGCAGCTTAGCGCGAGACAGGTCCTACGAGCAGTACTTC.

The table lists this clone with a few counts. The J gene is TRBJ1-4, the V gene TRBV14; D unresolved. From germline, CDR1 is SGHDN and CDR2 FVKESK. The CDR3 consists of 14 residues. V was cut by 1 base and J by 5 bases, with 8 bases left in between. In nucleotides, the CDR3 is TGTGCCAGCAGCCAAGTACAGAGCAATGAAAAACTGTTTTTT. It is translated as CASSQVQSNEKLFF.

This clone was observed a single time. The chain joins TRBV27 to TRBJ2-2; TRBD2 matches at 7 bases. The CDR3 is made up of 15 amino acids. CDR1 is MNHEY, CDR2 SMNVEV, per germline (reference sequence). Trimming at V came to 6 bases and at J to 4 bases, leaving 8 bases not matched to a gene. The CDR3 here is CASSSTGGVTGELFF. CDR3 bases: TGTGCCAGCAGCTCCACGGGGGGAGTCACCGGGGAGCTGTTTTTT.

This chain joins TRBV6-6 and TRBJ2-7, with 12 bases that match TRBD1. V dropped 6 bases and J dropped 4; count of bases not matched to a gene: 4. Germline V CDR1 and CDR2: MNHNY, SVGAGI (reference sequence). The CDR3 is 14 amino acids. The CDR3 DNA reads as TGTGCCAGCAGCCAGGGACAGGGGGCGTACGAGCAGTACTTC. Translation: CASSQGQGAYEQYF.

This clone was recorded a few times. The chain uses TRBV5-4 and TRBJ2-7; 8 bases map to TRBD1. This CDR3 has 16 amino acids. The ends lost 5 bases at V and 4 bases at J; junction bases unmatched: 14. Germline V gene lookup returns CDR1 SGHNT and CDR2 YYREEE (reference sequence). In DNA form, the CDR3 reads TGTGCCAGCAGGCGTTCCCCCGGACAGGGATTTTACGAGCAGTACTTC. It is translated as CASRRSPGQGFYEQYF.

This clone was observed a single time. The V gene is TRBV7-3, the J gene TRBJ2-3; D unresolved. This CDR3 is built from 13 residues. CDR1 is SGHTA, CDR2 FQGTGA, per germline. V lost 1 base and J lost 3, with 5 bases in between. CDR3 DNA sequence: TGTGCCAGCAGCTTAAGGCGGACAGATACGCAGTATTTT. This codes for CASSLRRTDTQYF.

In its sample, this clone was seen a few times. The V and J genes are TRBV2 and TRBJ1-6; 7 nucleotides align to TRBD1. This CDR3 comprises 15 residues. V dropped 2 bases and J dropped 15; count of bases not matched to a gene: 13. From germline, CDR1 is SNHLY and CDR2 FYNNEI. DNA for the CDR3: TGTGCCAGCAGTGAATGGGACAGACCGCCTGGGGGCCTCCACTTT. Protein sequence: CASSEWDRPPGGLHF.

V is TRBV24-1 and J is TRBJ2-5; D is undetermined. Germline assignment: CDR1 KGHDR and CDR2 SFDVKD. The CDR3 spans 12 residues. The V end lost 4 bases, the J end lost 5 bases, and 7 bases lay between the germline ends. This CDR3 reads CATSDPGETQYF. The CDR3 bases are TGTGCCACCAGTGACCCCGGGGAGACCCAGTACTTC.

V usage is TRBV10-2 and J usage is TRBJ1-6; D may be TRBD1 (6 bases). V was trimmed by 5 bases and J by 0 bases, leaving 14 bases between them. Germline values: CDR1 WSHSY, CDR2 SAAADI. This CDR3 comprises 17 residues. CDR3 residues: CASSNPDRSSYNSPLHF. DNA for the CDR3: TGCGCCAGCAGTAACCCGGACAGAAGCTCCTATAATTCACCCCTCCACTTT.

This sequence joins TRBV5-1 and TRBJ2-1; D might be TRBD2 (6 bases). Per the germline V gene, CDR1 is SGHRS and CDR2 is YFSETQ. This CDR3 comprises 15 residues. Trimming shortened V by 4 bases and J by 1 base, and 12 bases separated the two germline ends. DNA of the CDR3: TGCGCCAGCAGCGCGGCTGGGGGGTCCTACAATGAGCAGTTCTTC. This gives the protein CASSAAGGSYNEQFF.

V is TRBV30 and J is TRBJ1-2; 8 nucleotides match TRBD1. This CDR3 is 14 amino acids long. The germline CDR1 and CDR2 sequences are GTSNPN and SVGIG (reference sequence). V gave up 2 bases and J gave up 3 bases; unmatched junction bases: 5. CDR3 nucleotide sequence: TGTGCCTGGAGTAGACAGGGGAGCGACTATGGCTACACCTTC. It yields the protein CAWSRQGSDYGYTF.

V gene TRBV28 combines with J gene TRBJ2-7; no clear D gene. V lost 6 bases and J lost 4, with 4 bases in between. CDR3 length: 10 amino acids. The germline V gene has CDR1 MDHEN and CDR2 SYDVKM. The CDR3 region has the DNA TGTGCCAGCAGCACATACGAGCAGTACTTC. Amino acids: CASSTYEQYF.

The chain is built from TRBV18 and TRBJ1-2, with TRBD1 identical over 9 bases. Trimming took 4 bases from V and 2 from J; bases not matched to a gene: 2. There are 14 residues in the CDR3. Per the germline V gene, CDR1 is KGHSH and CDR2 is LQKENI. CDR3 loop: CASSLGTGNYGYTF. In DNA form, the CDR3 reads TGTGCCAGCTCACTAGGGACAGGGAACTATGGCTACACCTTC.

This rearrangement joins TRBV5-1 to TRBJ1-4; D gene uncertain. Trimming cost V 5 bases and J 0 bases, with 11 bases left between them. The CDR3 is 15 residues long. Germline loops: CDR1 SGHRS, CDR2 YFSETQ. The CDR3 reads CASSSQPSTNEKLFF. CDR3 nucleotide sequence: TGCGCCAGCAGTTCTCAACCGTCAACTAATGAAAAACTGTTTTTT.

This clone appeared once. The CDR3 DNA sequence: TGTGCCAGCAGTCCACTCCCTGGGGCCAACGTCCTGACTTTC. Translation: CASSPLPGANVLTF. The chain employs TRBV6-1 and TRBJ2-6; D is uncertain. The CDR3 consists of 14 residues. Germline-derived CDR1 and CDR2 are MNHNS and SASEGT. V lost 5 bases and J 2 bases, leaving 7 bases between the germline ends.

The chain is built from TRBV9 and TRBJ2-1; D uncertain. In germline, CDR1 is SGDLS, CDR2 YYNGEE. The CDR3 has 15 amino acids. Trimming took 5 bases from V and 2 from J, leaving 14 bases between them. CDR3 in amino acids: CASSAGSQAYNEQFF. The CDR3, as DNA: TGTGCCAGCAGTGCCGGGTCCCAAGCCTACAATGAGCAGTTCTTC. Complete variable domain (other parts from reference TRBV9 and TRBJ2-1): DSGVTQTPKHLITATGQRVTLRCSPRSGDLSVYWYQQSLDQGLQFLIQYYNGEERAKGNILERFSAQQFPDLHSELNLSSLELGDSALYFCASSAGSQAYNEQFFGPGTRLTVL.

The chain recombines TRBV3-1 (or the pseudogene TRBV3-2) with TRBJ1-4; perhaps TRBD1 as D (5 bases). The CDR3 runs 13 residues. CDR1 and CDR2 (germline): LGHDT, YNNKEL (reference sequence). V lost 5 bases to trimming and J lost 10 bases, with 14 bases between them. The chain's CDR3 is CASSASRVAKLFF. Here the CDR3 DNA reads TGTGCCAGCAGCGCGTCCAGGGTGGCAAAACTGTTTTTT.

This clone was recorded once. The chain is built from TRBV28 and TRBJ1-6; D is ambiguous. The V and J ends lost 4 bases and 8 bases respectively, with 24 bases between them. This CDR3 region has 18 residues. The V gene's germline CDR1 is MDHEN and CDR2 SYDVKM. The CDR3 bases are TGTGCCAGCAGTTCCGGCGGAAATTTGAGGCGCTCTCATTCACCCCTCCACTTT. It encodes CASSSGGNLRRSHSPLHF. The full variable domain, with the rest looked up from reference TRBV28 and TRBJ1-6, is DVKVTQSSRYLVKRTGEKVFLECVQDMDHENMFWYRQDPGLGLRLIYFSYDVKMKEKGDIPEGYSVSREKKERFSLILESASTNQTSMYLCASSSGGNLRRSHSPLHFGNGTRLTVT.